Listed here is a single T cell receptor beta chain. The antigen is unknown. The sample originates from a study of shared clonotypes between healthy human individuals. Across the study: The study drew on a couple of women and a few men aged 18 to 49 as donors. Study-level findings and limits: The genetic and exposure-history diversity represented was limited by few donors.

Every subset's genomic DNA went evenly onto several immunoSEQ plates. The method was immunoSEQ multiplex PCR; TCRdb's version includes in-frame clones alone and lacks a portion of them. This table has approximately 700,000 clones, 55% to 85% appearing once. Sequenced: memory CD4+ T cells sorted from blood. Indicated subset: CD45RA-negative fraction. The sequence was collected from a woman aged 25-40 years in good health.

CDR3 DNA: TGTGCCAGCAGCTTATATACGGGAGGGTACAATGAGCAGTTCTTC. Its protein is CASSLYTGGYNEQFF. This chain connects TRBV7-2 to TRBJ2-1; 8 bases are shared with TRBD2. Trimming removed 2 bases from V and 4 bases from J; junction bases left unmatched: 4. This CDR3 region has 15 residues. CDR1 is SGHTA, CDR2 FQGNSA, per germline.